This T cell receptor (beta chain) was sequenced during a study of T cell changes during pregnancy in multiple sclerosis. Profiling relied on immunoSEQ multiplex PCR, and the TCRdb table lists in-frame clones only, not all of them. This sample has approximately 61,000 clones, with 88% found just once. Germline CDR1 reads SGHTA; CDR2 reads FQGNSA. After removal of 5 bases from V and 7 bases from J, the junction contained 18 bases not matched to a gene. The CDR3 covers 17 residues. The sequenced sample was peripheral blood, obtained in the first trimester of pregnancy. This TCR derives from a female donor with multiple sclerosis, enrolled in a pregnancy study. The chain has TRBV7-2 and TRBJ1-1; 8 bases are a match to TRBD1. CDR3 amino acids: CASSKRQGITARGEAFF. The CDR3 coding sequence is TGTGCCAGCAGCAAGAGACAGGGGATAACGGCACGGGGTGAAGCTTTCTTT.